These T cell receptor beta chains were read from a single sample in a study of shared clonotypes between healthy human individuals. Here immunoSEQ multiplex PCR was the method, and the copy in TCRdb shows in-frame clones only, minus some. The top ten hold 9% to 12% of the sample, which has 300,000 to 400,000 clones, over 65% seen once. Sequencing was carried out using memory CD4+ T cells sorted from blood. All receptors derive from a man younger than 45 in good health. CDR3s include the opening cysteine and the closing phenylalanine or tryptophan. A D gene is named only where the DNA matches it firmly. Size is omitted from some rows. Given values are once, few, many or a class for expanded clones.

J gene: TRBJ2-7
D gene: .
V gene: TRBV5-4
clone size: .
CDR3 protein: CASSLDHYEQYF
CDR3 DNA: TGTGCCAGCAGCTTGGACCACTACGAGCAGTACTTC

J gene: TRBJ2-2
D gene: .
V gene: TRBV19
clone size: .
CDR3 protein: CASRLDGELFF
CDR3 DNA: TGTGCCAGTAGGTTGGACGGGGAGCTGTTTTTT

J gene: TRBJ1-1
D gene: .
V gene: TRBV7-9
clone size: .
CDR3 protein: CASSLGPARTEAFF
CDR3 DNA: TGTGCCAGCAGCTTAGGACCAGCAAGAACTGAAGCTTTCTTT

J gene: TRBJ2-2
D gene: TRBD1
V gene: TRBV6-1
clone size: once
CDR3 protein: CAILRGRGTGELFF
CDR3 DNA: TGTGCCATACTCAGGGGGCGCGGAACCGGGGAGCTGTTTTTT

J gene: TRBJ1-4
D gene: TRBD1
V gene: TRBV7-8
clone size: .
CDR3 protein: CASSSTGGAGEKLFF
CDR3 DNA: TGTGCCAGCAGCTCCACAGGGGGCGCGGGAGAAAAACTGTTTTTT

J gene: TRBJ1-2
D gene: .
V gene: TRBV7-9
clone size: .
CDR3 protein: CASTEQGNYGYTF
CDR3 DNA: TGTGCCAGCACCGAACAGGGAAACTATGGCTACACCTTC

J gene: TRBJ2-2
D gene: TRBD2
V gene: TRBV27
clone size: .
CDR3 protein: CASSPGLAGTGELFF
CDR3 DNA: TGTGCCAGCAGCCCGGGACTAGCGGGAACCGGGGAGCTGTTTTTT

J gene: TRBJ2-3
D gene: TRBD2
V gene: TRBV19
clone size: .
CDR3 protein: CASSGPDSGTTSTDTQYF
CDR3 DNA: TGTGCCAGTAGCGGACCTGATAGCGGGACAACTAGCACAGATACGCAGTATTTT

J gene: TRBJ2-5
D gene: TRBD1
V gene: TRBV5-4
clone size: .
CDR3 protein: CASSSPTGTGETQYF
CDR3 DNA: TGTGCCAGCAGCTCGCCGACAGGGACGGGGGAGACCCAGTACTTC

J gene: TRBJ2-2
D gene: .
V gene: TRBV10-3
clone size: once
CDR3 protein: CAISEGAGYTGELFF
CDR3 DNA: TGTGCCATCAGTGAAGGGGCGGGGTACACCGGGGAGCTGTTTTTT

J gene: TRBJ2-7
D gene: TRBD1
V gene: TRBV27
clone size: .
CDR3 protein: CASRRAGTAYEQYF
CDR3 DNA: TGTGCCAGCAGGAGGGCCGGGACAGCCTACGAGCAGTACTTC

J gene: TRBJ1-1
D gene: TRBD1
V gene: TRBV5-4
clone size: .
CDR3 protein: CASSPGTGAMNTEAFF
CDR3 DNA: TGTGCCAGCAGCCCCGGGACAGGGGCTATGAACACTGAAGCTTTCTTT

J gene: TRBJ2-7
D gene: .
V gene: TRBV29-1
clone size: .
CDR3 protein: CSVEIAYEQYF
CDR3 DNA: TGCAGCGTTGAAATAGCCTACGAGCAGTACTTC

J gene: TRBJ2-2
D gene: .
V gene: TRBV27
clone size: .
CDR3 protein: CASKGPGVLNTGELFF
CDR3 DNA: TGTGCCAGCAAGGGCCCCGGGGTCTTGAACACCGGGGAGCTGTTTTTT

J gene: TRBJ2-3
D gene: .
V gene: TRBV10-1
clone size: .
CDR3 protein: CASSESRGRTDTQYF
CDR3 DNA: TGCGCCAGCAGTGAGAGTAGGGGTCGCACAGATACGCAGTATTTT

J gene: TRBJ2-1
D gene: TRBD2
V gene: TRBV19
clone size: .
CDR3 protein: CASRHSGSSDEQFF
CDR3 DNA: TGTGCCAGTAGACATAGCGGGAGTTCCGATGAGCAGTTCTTC

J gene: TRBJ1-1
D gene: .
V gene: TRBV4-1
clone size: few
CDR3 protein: CASSQRGANTEAFF
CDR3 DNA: TGCGCCAGCAGCCAGAGGGGTGCCAACACTGAAGCTTTCTTT

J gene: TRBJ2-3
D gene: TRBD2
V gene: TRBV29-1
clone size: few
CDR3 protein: CSVLGGSSRTDTQYF
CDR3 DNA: TGCAGCGTTTTGGGCGGGAGTTCGAGGACAGATACGCAGTATTTT

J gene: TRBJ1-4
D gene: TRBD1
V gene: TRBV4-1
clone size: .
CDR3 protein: CASSRTGTGGFTTNEKLFF
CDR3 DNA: TGCGCCAGCAGCCGAACCGGGACAGGGGGTTTCACAACTAATGAAAAACTGTTTTTT

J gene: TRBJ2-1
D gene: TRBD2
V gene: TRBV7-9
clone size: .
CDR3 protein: CASSGREGLDEQFF
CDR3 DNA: TGTGCCAGCAGCGGACGGGAGGGCCTGGATGAGCAGTTCTTC

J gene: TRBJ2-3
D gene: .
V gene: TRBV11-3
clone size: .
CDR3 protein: CASSLASTDTQYF
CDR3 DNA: TGTGCCAGCAGCTTAGCCAGTACAGATACGCAGTATTTT

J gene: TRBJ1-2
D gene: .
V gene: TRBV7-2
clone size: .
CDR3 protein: CASSLAQGRNYGYTF
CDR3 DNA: TGTGCCAGCAGCTTAGCACAGGGAAGGAACTATGGCTACACCTTC

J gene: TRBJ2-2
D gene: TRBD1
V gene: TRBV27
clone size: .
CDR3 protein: CASRGQVVGELFF
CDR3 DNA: TGTGCCAGCCGAGGACAGGTTGTCGGGGAGCTGTTTTTT

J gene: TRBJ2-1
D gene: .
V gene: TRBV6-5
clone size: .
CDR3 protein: CASSYRPSSSYNEQFF
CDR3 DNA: TGTGCCAGCAGTTACCGACCGAGTTCTTCGTACAATGAGCAGTTCTTC

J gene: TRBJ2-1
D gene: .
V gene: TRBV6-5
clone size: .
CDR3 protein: CASSYGLELANEQFF
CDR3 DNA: TGTGCCAGCAGTTACGGTCTAGAGCTGGCAAATGAGCAGTTCTTC

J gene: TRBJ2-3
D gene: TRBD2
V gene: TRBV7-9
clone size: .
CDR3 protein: CASKLGGTDTQYF
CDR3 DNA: TGTGCCAGCAAACTCGGGGGGACAGATACGCAGTATTTT

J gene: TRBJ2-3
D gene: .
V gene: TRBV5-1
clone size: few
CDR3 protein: CASSSGGAAPTDTQYF
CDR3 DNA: TGCGCCAGCAGCTCCGGTGGGGCCGCCCCCACAGATACGCAGTATTTT

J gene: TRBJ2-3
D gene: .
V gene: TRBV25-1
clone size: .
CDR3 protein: CASSDSTDTQYF
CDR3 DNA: TGTGCCAGCAGTGACAGCACAGATACGCAGTATTTT

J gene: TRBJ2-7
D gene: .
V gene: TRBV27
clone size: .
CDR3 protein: CASGAPGVSYEQYF
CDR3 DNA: TGTGCCAGCGGGGCTCCGGGAGTAAGCTACGAGCAGTACTTC

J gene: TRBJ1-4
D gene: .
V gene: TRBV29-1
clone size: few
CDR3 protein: CSVEKRESNEKLFF
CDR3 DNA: TGCAGCGTTGAAAAACGGGAGTCTAATGAAAAACTGTTTTTT

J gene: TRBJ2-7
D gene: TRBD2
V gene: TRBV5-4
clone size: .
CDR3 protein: CASSFGTSGSYEQYF
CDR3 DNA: TGTGCCAGCAGCTTCGGGACTAGCGGGAGCTACGAGCAGTACTTC

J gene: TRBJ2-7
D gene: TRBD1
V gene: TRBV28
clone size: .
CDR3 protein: CASITGGSVPYEQYF
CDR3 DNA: TGTGCCAGCATTACAGGGGGCTCCGTCCCCTACGAGCAGTACTTC